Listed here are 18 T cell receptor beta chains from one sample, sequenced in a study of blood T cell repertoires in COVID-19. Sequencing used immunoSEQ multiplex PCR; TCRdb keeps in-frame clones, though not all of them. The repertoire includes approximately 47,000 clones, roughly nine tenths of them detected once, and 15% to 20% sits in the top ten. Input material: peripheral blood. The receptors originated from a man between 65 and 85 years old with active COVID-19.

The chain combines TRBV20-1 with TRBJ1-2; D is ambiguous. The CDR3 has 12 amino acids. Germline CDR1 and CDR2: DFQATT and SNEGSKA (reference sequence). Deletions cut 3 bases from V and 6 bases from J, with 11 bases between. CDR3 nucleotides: TGCAGTGCTAGTGCGAGCATGGATGGCTACACCTTC. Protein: CSASASMDGYTF.

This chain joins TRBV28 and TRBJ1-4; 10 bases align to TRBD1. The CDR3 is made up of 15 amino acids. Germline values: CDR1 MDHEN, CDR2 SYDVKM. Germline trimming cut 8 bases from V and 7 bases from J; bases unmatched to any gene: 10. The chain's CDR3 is CASRRWDRGSEKLFF. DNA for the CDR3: TGTGCCAGCCGACGATGGGACAGGGGTTCTGAAAAACTGTTTTTT.

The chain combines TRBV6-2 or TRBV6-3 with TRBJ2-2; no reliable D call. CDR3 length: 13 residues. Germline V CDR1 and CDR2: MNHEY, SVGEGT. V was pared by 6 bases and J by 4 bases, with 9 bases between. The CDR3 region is CASSEVGTGELFF. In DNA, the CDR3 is TGTGCCAGCAGCGAGGTTGGCACCGGGGAGCTGTTTTTT.

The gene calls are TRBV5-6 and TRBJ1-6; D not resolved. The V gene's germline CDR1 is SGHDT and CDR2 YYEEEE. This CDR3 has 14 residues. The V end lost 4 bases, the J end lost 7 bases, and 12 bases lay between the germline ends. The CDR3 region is CASSDYRINSPLHF. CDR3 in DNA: TGTGCCAGCAGCGACTACCGGATAAATTCACCCCTCCACTTT.

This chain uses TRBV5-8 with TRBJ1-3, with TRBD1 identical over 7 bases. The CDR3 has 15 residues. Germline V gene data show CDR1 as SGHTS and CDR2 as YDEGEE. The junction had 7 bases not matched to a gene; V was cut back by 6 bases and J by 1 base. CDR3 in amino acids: CASTPNRGSGNTIYF. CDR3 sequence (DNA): TGTGCCAGCACCCCAAACAGGGGATCTGGAAACACCATATATTTT.

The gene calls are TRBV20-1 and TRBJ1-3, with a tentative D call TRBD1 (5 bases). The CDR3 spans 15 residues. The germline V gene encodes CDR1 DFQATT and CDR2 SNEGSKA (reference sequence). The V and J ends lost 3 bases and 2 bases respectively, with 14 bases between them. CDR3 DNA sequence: TGCAGTGCTAGTAGACAGTTTGTTACTGGAAACACCATATATTTT. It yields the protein CSASRQFVTGNTIYF.

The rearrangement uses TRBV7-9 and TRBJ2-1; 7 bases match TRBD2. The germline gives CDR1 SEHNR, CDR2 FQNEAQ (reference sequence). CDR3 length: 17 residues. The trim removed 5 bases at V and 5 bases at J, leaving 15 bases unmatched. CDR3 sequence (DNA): TGTGCCAGCAGCCAACACACTAGCGACCTTAATCACAATGAGCAGTTCTTC. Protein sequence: CASSQHTSDLNHNEQFF.

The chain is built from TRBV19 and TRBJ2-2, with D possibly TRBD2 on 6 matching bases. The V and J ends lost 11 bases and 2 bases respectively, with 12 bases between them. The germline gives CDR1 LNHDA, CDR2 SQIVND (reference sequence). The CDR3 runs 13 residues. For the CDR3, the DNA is TGTGCCGCGAGCGGGTTTAACACCGGGGAGCTGTTTTTT. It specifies CAASGFNTGELFF.

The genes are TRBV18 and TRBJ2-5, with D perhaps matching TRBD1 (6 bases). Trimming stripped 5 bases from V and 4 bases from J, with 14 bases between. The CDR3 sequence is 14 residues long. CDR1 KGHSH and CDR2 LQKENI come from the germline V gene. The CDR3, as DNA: TGTGCCAGCTCATCAGGCTGGGGGCCAGAGACCCAGTACTTC. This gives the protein CASSSGWGPETQYF.

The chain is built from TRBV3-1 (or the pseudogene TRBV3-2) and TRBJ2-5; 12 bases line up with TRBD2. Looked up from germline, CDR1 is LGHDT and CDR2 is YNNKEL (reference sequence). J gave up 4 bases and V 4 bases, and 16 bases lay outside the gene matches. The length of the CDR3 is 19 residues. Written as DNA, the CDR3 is TGTGCCAGCAGCCCACCAAGGCGGCTAGCGGGAGGGCCCACAGAGACCCAGTACTTC. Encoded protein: CASSPPRRLAGGPTETQYF.

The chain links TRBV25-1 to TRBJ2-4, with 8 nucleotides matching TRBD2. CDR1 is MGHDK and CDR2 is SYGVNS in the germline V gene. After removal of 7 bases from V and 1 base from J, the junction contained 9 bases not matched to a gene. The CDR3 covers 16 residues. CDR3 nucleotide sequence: TGTGCCAGCACCGCCGGGGGGGTAGAGGCCAAAAACATTCAGTACTTC. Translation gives CASTAGGVEAKNIQYF.

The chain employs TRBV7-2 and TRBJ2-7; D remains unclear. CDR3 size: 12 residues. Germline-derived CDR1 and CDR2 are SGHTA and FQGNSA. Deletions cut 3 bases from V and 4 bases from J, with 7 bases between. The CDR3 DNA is TGTGCCAGCAGCTTGCGAGAGTACGAGCAGTACTTC. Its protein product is CASSLREYEQYF.

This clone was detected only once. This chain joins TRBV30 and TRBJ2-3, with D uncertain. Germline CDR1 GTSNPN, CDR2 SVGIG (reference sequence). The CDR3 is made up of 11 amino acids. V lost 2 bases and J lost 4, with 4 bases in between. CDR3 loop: CAWSRPDTQYF. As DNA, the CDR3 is TGTGCCTGGAGTCGTCCAGATACGCAGTATTTT.

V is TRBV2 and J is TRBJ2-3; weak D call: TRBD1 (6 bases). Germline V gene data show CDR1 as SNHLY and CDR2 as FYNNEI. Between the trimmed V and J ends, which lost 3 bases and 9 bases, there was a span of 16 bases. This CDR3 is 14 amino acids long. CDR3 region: CASSDQGTPGTQYF. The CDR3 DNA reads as TGTGCCAGCAGTGATCAGGGGACGCCCGGGACGCAGTATTTT.

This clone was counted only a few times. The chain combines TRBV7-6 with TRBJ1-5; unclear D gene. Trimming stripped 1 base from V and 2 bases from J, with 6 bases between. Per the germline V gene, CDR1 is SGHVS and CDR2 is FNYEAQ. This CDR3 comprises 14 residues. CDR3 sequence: CASSLGRGNQPQHF. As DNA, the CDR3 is TGTGCCAGCAGCTTAGGGAGGGGCAATCAGCCCCAGCATTTT. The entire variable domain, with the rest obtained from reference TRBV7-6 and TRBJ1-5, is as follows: GAGVSQSPRYKVTKRGQDVALRCDPISGHVSLYWYRQALGQGPEFLTYFNYEAQQDKSGLPNDRFSAERPEGSISTLTIQRTEQRDSAMYRCASSLGRGNQPQHFGDGTRLSIL.

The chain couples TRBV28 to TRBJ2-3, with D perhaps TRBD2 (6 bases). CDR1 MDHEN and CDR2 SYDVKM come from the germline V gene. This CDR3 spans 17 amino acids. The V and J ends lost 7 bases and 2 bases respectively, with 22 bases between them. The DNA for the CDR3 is TGTGCCAGCACACCCGGAGGGATAGCGGAGATCACAGATACGCAGTATTTT. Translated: CASTPGGIAEITDTQYF.

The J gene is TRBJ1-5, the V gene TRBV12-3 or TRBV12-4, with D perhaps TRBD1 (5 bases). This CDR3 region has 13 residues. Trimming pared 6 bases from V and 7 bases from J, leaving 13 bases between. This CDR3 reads CASSGRGKQPQHF. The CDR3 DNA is TGTGCCAGCAGCGGACGGGGGAAACAGCCCCAGCATTTT.

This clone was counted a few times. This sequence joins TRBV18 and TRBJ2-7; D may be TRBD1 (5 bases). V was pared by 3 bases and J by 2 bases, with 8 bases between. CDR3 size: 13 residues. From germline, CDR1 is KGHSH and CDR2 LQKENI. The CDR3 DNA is TGTGCCAGCTCACCGGGCAGGGCCTACGAGCAGTACTTC. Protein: CASSPGRAYEQYF. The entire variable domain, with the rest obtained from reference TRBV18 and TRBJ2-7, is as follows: NAGVMQNPRHLVRRRGQEARLRCSPMKGHSHVYWYRQLPEEGLKFMVYLQKENIIDESGMPKERFSAEFPKEGPSILRIQQVVRGDSAAYFCASSPGRAYEQYFGPGTRLTVT.